This T cell receptor (beta chain) was sequenced for a study of T-cell memory formation after mild COVID-19. In this sample, this clonotype turned up a few times. Germline V CDR1 and CDR2: SGHTA, FQGTGA. Trimming shortened V by 3 bases and J by 3 bases, and 24 bases separated the two germline ends. CDR3 size: 20 residues. From the 5' RACE reads, TCRdb called clonotypes with MiXCR, one entry per CDR3 protein. The sample records some 57,000 distinct CDR3 sequences, about 12% being singletons. The chain couples TRBV7-3 to TRBJ2-6, with unresolved D. This sequence originates from a man aged 18 to 30 who had mild COVID-19 (a few samples of this study predate the infection). Cell type and time point are not known. Sequenced material: PBMCs or a T cell subset sorted from them (not recorded which). CDR3 bases: TGTGCCAGCAGCTTCTCTACGGGCCTCTTCACTACGGGTGGGGCCAACGTCCTGACTTTC. Its translation: CASSFSTGLFTTGGANVLTF.